Shown below are 21 T cell receptor beta chains from a single sample sequenced in a study of cytomegalovirus exposure and HLA in healthy donors. PCR involved 60 Vbeta and 13 Jbeta primers. Sequencing was performed with immunoSEQ multiplex PCR; in TCRdb, only in-frame clones are kept and a portion is missing. The table lists under 200,000 clones, about four fifths of them singletons. The sample consisted of PBMCs. The receptors derive from a male donor in good health and CMV-seropositive.

The chain couples TRBV5-4 to TRBJ2-3; 8 bases line up with TRBD2. This CDR3 has 14 residues. After removal of 4 bases from V and 4 bases from J, the junction contained 5 bases not matched to a gene. Germline CDR1 and CDR2: SGHNT and YYREEE (reference sequence). The CDR3 nucleotides are TGTGCCAGCAGCCGGCGGGAGGACTCAGATACGCAGTATTTT. Its protein product is CASSRREDSDTQYF. Full variable domain (rest looked up from reference TRBV5-4 and TRBJ2-3): ETGVTQSPTHLIKTRGQQVTLRCSSQSGHNTVSWYQQALGQGPQFIFQYYREEENGRGNFPPRFSGLQFPNYSSELNVNALELDDSALYLCASSRREDSDTQYFGPGTRLTVL.

This clone has a handful of counts. The chain uses TRBV6-6 and TRBJ1-2, with 9 bases that match TRBD1. Germline V gives CDR1 MNHNY, CDR2 SVGAGI (reference sequence). The CDR3 runs to 15 residues. V lost 2 bases, J lost 0 bases, and 1 base stayed unmatched. The CDR3 sequence: CASSYDRGANYGYTF. The CDR3 DNA is TGTGCCAGCAGTTACGACAGGGGGGCTAACTATGGCTACACCTTC.

The chain uses TRBV5-4 and TRBJ1-2; unclear D gene. V was shortened by 3 bases and J by 3 bases, with 15 bases between the two germline ends. This CDR3 spans 15 amino acids. Germline loops: CDR1 SGHNT, CDR2 YYREEE (reference sequence). The CDR3 DNA sequence: TGTGCCAGCAGCTCCGATCAAGATCCGGACTATGGCTACACCTTC. It is translated as CASSSDQDPDYGYTF.

J is TRBJ2-1 and V is TRBV9; D unclear. V lost 4 bases, J lost 6 bases, and 11 bases lay in between. The germline CDR1 and CDR2 sequences are SGDLS and YYNGEE. The CDR3 sequence is 13 residues long. The CDR3 DNA sequence: TGTGCCAGCAGCCCCTTCGTGTCCAATGAGCAGTTCTTC. It translates to CASSPFVSNEQFF.

The chain links TRBV5-4 to TRBJ2-3; D perhaps matches TRBD2 (6 bases). V lost 4 bases, J lost 1 base, and 16 bases lay in between. In germline, CDR1 is SGHNT, CDR2 YYREEE (reference sequence). The length of the CDR3 is 16 residues. The CDR3 loop is CASSLPGLSGTDTQYF. The CDR3 DNA reads TGTGCCAGCAGCCTGCCGGGACTCTCGGGCACAGATACGCAGTATTTT.

The V gene is TRBV10-2, the J gene TRBJ1-5; TRBD1 aligns across 7 bases. CDR1 and CDR2 from the germline V gene are WSHSY and SAAADI. The junction had 16 bases not matched to a gene; V was cut back by 1 base and J by 4 bases. The CDR3 has 19 amino acids. CDR3 region: CASSEYQQGIGRGNQPQHF. The DNA for the CDR3 is TGCGCCAGCAGTGAGTATCAACAGGGGATTGGCCGGGGGAATCAGCCCCAGCATTTT.

This clone was seen more than once but under ten times. The rearrangement joins TRBV2 to TRBJ1-2; D is ambiguous. Germline V gene lookup returns CDR1 SNHLY and CDR2 FYNNEI. V lost 6 bases to trimming and J lost 3 bases, with 8 bases between them. This CDR3 is built from 12 residues. This CDR3 reads CASRREDYGYTF. As DNA, the CDR3 is TGTGCCAGCAGGAGGGAAGACTATGGCTACACCTTC.

J is TRBJ2-1 and V is TRBV6-6; no clear D gene. V lost 5 bases to trimming and J lost 7 bases, with 6 bases between them. Per germline, CDR1 MNHNY and CDR2 SVGAGI (reference sequence). The CDR3 sequence is 11 residues long. In nucleotides, the CDR3 is TGTGCCAGCAGTGTCCGTAATGAGCAGTTCTTC. Translation: CASSVRNEQFF.

V is TRBV19 and J is TRBJ1-5, with D unclear. The CDR3 sequence is 14 residues long. V lost 7 bases and J lost 8, with 18 bases in between. Germline CDR1 reads LNHDA; CDR2 reads SQIVND (reference sequence). The CDR3 DNA reads TGTGCCAGTAACCCCGGAGGCGTCGTTGAGCCCCAGCATTTT. Translation: CASNPGGVVEPQHF.

This clone was counted a single time. This chain links TRBV28 with TRBJ2-1, with TRBD1 identical over 9 bases. Germline V gene data show CDR1 as MDHEN and CDR2 as SYDVKM. The CDR3 consists of 16 residues. Trimming removed 0 bases from V and 4 bases from J; junction bases left unmatched: 4. This CDR3 is CASSLWGQGRYNEQFF. The CDR3 DNA follows: TGTGCCAGCAGTTTATGGGGACAGGGAAGGTACAATGAGCAGTTCTTC.

The gene calls are TRBV11-2 and TRBJ1-2; D is unclear. V dropped 1 base and J dropped 0 bases, with 6 bases sitting between them. This CDR3 has 14 amino acids. Germline V gene sequence: CDR1 SGHAT, CDR2 FQNNGV. CDR3 bases: TGTGCCAGCAGCTTAGCACAGACTAACTATGGCTACACCTTC. Its protein product is CASSLAQTNYGYTF.

In nucleotides, the CDR3 is TGTGCCTGGAGTGGAGAGAGGGATCAGCCCCAGCATTTT. This codes for CAWSGERDQPQHF. V usage is TRBV30 and J usage is TRBJ1-5; D remains unclear. This CDR3 spans 13 amino acids. Germline CDR1 reads GTSNPN; CDR2 reads SVGIG (reference sequence). V lost 1 base and J lost 5, with 9 bases in between.

The rearrangement uses TRBV4-1 and TRBJ2-2; 9 nucleotides align to TRBD1. V lost 3 bases, J lost 5 bases, and 19 bases stayed unmatched. There are 20 residues in the CDR3. Germline V gene sequence: CDR1 MGHRA, CDR2 YSYEKL. CDR3 sequence reads: CASSHPRRTGEGEGTGELFF. The CDR3 nucleotides are TGCGCCAGCAGCCACCCCCGGCGGACAGGGGAGGGGGAGGGGACCGGGGAGCTGTTTTTT.

This rearrangement joins TRBV27 to TRBJ2-7; possibly TRBD2 for D (6 bases). This CDR3 is built from 12 residues. Germline-derived CDR1 and CDR2 are MNHEY and SMNVEV (reference sequence). Trimming removed 4 bases from V and 8 bases from J, with 12 bases in between. Here the CDR3 DNA reads TGTGCCAGCAGTTCGGGACGGGAGCAGCAGTACTTC. This encodes CASSSGREQQYF.

The rearrangement uses TRBV30 and TRBJ2-2, with 8 positions matching TRBD2. This CDR3 region has 17 residues. The germline gives CDR1 GTSNPN, CDR2 SVGIG (reference sequence). V trimming: 0 bases; J trimming: 5 bases; junction bases outside the gene matches: 11. Written as DNA, the CDR3 is TGTGCCTGGAGTGTGCCTCGGGGACTAGGCAGGACCGGGGAGCTGTTTTTT. Protein sequence: CAWSVPRGLGRTGELFF. Based on the CDR3 plus reference TRBV30 and TRBJ2-2, the full variable domain is SQTIHQWPATLVQPVGSPLSLECTVEGTSNPNLYWYRQAAGRGLQLLFYSVGIGQISSEVPQNLSASRPQDRQFILSSKKLLLSDSGFYLCAWSVPRGLGRTGELFFGEGSRLTVL.

The rearrangement links TRBV28 to TRBJ1-1; maybe TRBD1 (5 bases). Trimming took 2 bases from V and 1 from J, leaving 8 bases between them. Germline-derived CDR1 and CDR2 are MDHEN and SYDVKM. This CDR3 spans 14 amino acids. This CDR3 reads CASSLPGQNTEAFF. The DNA for the CDR3 is TGTGCCAGCAGTTTACCAGGACAGAACACTGAAGCTTTCTTT.

The CDR3 spells CASSYLLRNTGELFF. The CDR3, as DNA: TGTGCCAGCAGTTACTTACTGAGGAACACCGGGGAGCTGTTTTTT. The chain recombines TRBV6-5 with TRBJ2-2; D unresolved. In germline, CDR1 is MNHEY, CDR2 SVGAGI. The CDR3 length is 15 residues. V lost 1 base to trimming and J lost 1 base, with 7 bases between them.

This clone was seen only once. The CDR3 DNA follows: TGTGCCAGCATAGGAGATATCGGAAACACCATATATTTT. Amino acid sequence: CASIGDIGNTIYF. V and J are TRBV28 and TRBJ1-3; D uncertain. The CDR3 consists of 13 residues. V was cut by 7 bases and J by 4 bases, with 11 bases left in between. CDR1 is MDHEN and CDR2 is SYDVKM in the germline V gene. Complete variable domain (other parts from reference TRBV28 and TRBJ1-3): DVKVTQSSRYLVKRTGEKVFLECVQDMDHENMFWYRQDPGLGLRLIYFSYDVKMKEKGDIPEGYSVSREKKERFSLILESASTNQTSMYLCASIGDIGNTIYFGEGSWLTVV.

This clone was detected only once. The rearrangement links TRBV19 to TRBJ1-5, with D uncertain. The CDR3 has 15 amino acids. V was shortened by 4 bases and J by 2 bases, with 12 bases between the two germline ends. Germline-derived CDR1 and CDR2 are LNHDA and SQIVND (reference sequence). CDR3 protein: CASSKTRGGNQPQHF. CDR3 DNA: TGTGCCAGTAGTAAAACCCGAGGCGGCAATCAGCCCCAGCATTTT. Complete variable domain (other parts from reference TRBV19 and TRBJ1-5): DGGITQSPKYLFRKEGQNVTLSCEQNLNHDAMYWYRQDPGQGLRLIYYSQIVNDFQKGDIAEGYSVSREKKESFPLTVTSAQKNPTAFYLCASSKTRGGNQPQHFGDGTRLSIL.

The V call is TRBV2, the J call TRBJ1-2; D remains unclear. The V end lost 7 bases, the J end lost 5 bases, and 14 bases lay between the germline ends. There are 13 residues in the CDR3. Germline values: CDR1 SNHLY, CDR2 FYNNEI. For the CDR3, the DNA is TGTGCCAGCATGTTTGAGGGCCCTTATGGCTACACCTTC. Translated, it gives CASMFEGPYGYTF.

V and J are TRBV28 and TRBJ2-3, with 7 bases lining up with TRBD2. CDR3 length: 16 residues. With V trimmed by 3 bases and J by 1 base, 7 bases remained unmatched. From germline, CDR1 is MDHEN and CDR2 SYDVKM. The CDR3 DNA reads TGTGCCAGCAGTTTCCTCGGGGGGAGGCGCACAGATACGCAGTATTTT. Its protein is CASSFLGGRRTDTQYF.